Each of the 27 T cell receptor beta chains below was sequenced from the same sample in a study of blood T cells in healthy people across ages (dated by TCRdb to between 2015 and 2017). The protocol used for the library was 5' RACE. TCRdb lists the instrument as Illumina HiSeq 2500. A second roughly 6 to 11 cycle PCR used a sample-barcoded 5' primer and a J-beta primer mix. TCRdb redid the processing of the public reads, applying fastp at Q25 and MiXCR, and retained in-frame beta chains. Every distinct CDR3 protein forms one entry, paired with its most common genes and DNA. The sample table contains about 1 million distinct CDR3 sequences; only one count was recorded for about 23% of them. The ten largest clones add up to approximately 0.79% of the sample. These data also formed part of another study, on T cells of mothers and their children.

The material sequenced was blood. Receptors were obtained from a girl aged 2 to 10 in good health.

This clonotype was found a few times. The CDR3 DNA reads TGTGCCAGCAGCCCCAGGGACCCCGAAGAGACCCAGTACTTC. This codes for CASSPRDPEETQYF. This rearrangement joins TRBV7-9 to TRBJ2-5, with D perhaps given as TRBD1 or TRBD2 (5 bases each). The CDR3 totals 14 residues. Trimming stripped 5 bases from V and 3 bases from J, with 13 bases between. From germline, CDR1 is SEHNR and CDR2 FQNEAQ (reference sequence).

Details on this clonotype: Mismatch with germline at one junction end may stem from a read error. J is TRBJ2-7 and V is TRBV7-2; 9 bases are shared with TRBD2. The germline CDR1 and CDR2 sequences are SGHTA and FQGNSA. The CDR3 contains 13 residues. Written as DNA, the CDR3 is TGTGCCAGCAGCATAGCGGGAGTCTACGAGCAGTACTTC. Its translation: CASSIAGVYEQYF.

The V call is TRBV20-1, the J call TRBJ1-2; 9 nucleotides align to TRBD1. J gave up 4 bases and V 5 bases, and 11 bases lay outside the gene matches. Looked up from germline, CDR1 is DFQATT and CDR2 is SNEGSKA (reference sequence). The length of the CDR3 is 15 residues. CDR3 residues: CSAPKTGGAVYGYTF. DNA of the CDR3: TGCAGTGCTCCTAAAACAGGGGGCGCAGTCTATGGCTACACCTTC.

This clonotype was observed a few times. This chain connects TRBV24-1 to TRBJ2-5, with no clear D. Germline V CDR1 and CDR2: KGHDR, SFDVKD. V dropped 3 bases and J dropped 2 bases, with 9 bases sitting between them. The CDR3 is 14 residues long. The chain's CDR3 is CATSDRTAQETQYF. The CDR3 region has the DNA TGTGCCACCAGTGATCGGACGGCTCAAGAGACCCAGTACTTC.

This clonotype came up a few times. The V call is TRBV7-2, the J call TRBJ2-6, with D hard to call. Deletions cut 2 bases from V and 1 base from J, with 6 bases between. The CDR3 has 15 amino acids. Germline values: CDR1 SGHTA, CDR2 FQGNSA. The CDR3 coding sequence is TGTGCCAGCAGCTTAATGGGATCTGGGGCCAACGTCCTGACTTTC. Translated: CASSLMGSGANVLTF.

In regard to this clonotype: No conserved phenylalanine or tryptophan is present at the end of the CDR3, so a read error is the likely explanation. This chain uses TRBV7-2 with TRBJ1-5; D gene ambiguous. Germline-derived CDR1 and CDR2 are SGHTA and FQGNSA. V lost 0 bases to trimming and J lost 0 bases, with 0 bases between them. This CDR3 comprises 13 residues. CDR3 in DNA: TGTGCCAGCAGCTTAGCTAGCAATCAGCCCCAGCATCTT. Its translation is CASSLASNQPQHL.

The gene calls are TRBV5-1 and TRBJ2-1; D not certain. Germline CDR1 reads SGHRS; CDR2 reads YFSETQ. CDR3 length: 14 residues. Trimming cost V 6 bases and J 5 bases, with 15 bases left between them. CDR3 in DNA: TGCGCCAGCAATGGTCAGGAAAGAGACAATGAGCAGTTCTTC. It codes for CASNGQERDNEQFF.

The chain recombines TRBV29-1 with TRBJ2-1; weak D call: TRBD2 (6 bases). CDR1 and CDR2 (germline): SQVTM, ANQGSEA. CDR3 length equals 14 residues. Trimming stripped 6 bases from V and 1 base from J, with 13 bases between. The chain's CDR3 is CSVAGRLSYNEQFF. The CDR3 coding sequence is TGCAGCGTCGCAGGGAGGTTATCCTACAATGAGCAGTTCTTC.

This clonotype was counted a few times. The rearrangement uses TRBV5-1 and TRBJ2-7, with 7 bases that match TRBD2. The J call is doubtful: the DNA matches TRBJ2-1 better. CDR1 is SGHRS, CDR2 YFSETQ, per germline. The CDR3 covers 15 residues. The CDR3 sequence: CASSFSGVSYNEQFF. The CDR3 coding sequence is TGCGCCAGCAGCTTCAGCGGGGTCTCCTACAATGAGCAGTTCTTC.

The rearrangement joins TRBV25-1 to TRBJ1-2, with a weak D call TRBD1 (6 bases). The V gene lost 2 bases and the J gene lost 8 bases, with 12 bases spanning the gap. This CDR3 comprises 13 residues. Looked up from germline, CDR1 is MGHDK and CDR2 is SYGVNS. The DNA of the CDR3 is TGTGCCAGCAGTGAACCTCACAGGGACGGCTACACCTTC. As protein: CASSEPHRDGYTF.

The rearrangement uses TRBV15 and TRBJ1-1; D is uncertain. Germline CDR1 and CDR2: LNHNV and YYDKDF (reference sequence). V was shortened by 0 bases and J by 5 bases, with 7 bases between the two germline ends. The CDR3 spans 13 residues. Here the CDR3 DNA reads TGTGCCACCAGCAGAGATCGGTGGACTGAAGCTTTCTTT. It specifies CATSRDRWTEAFF.

This clonotype was counted only a few times. The chain employs TRBV2 and TRBJ2-5, with a weak D call TRBD2 (6 bases). The end of the DNA aligns better with TRBJ2-7, so the J call may be wrong. Germline V gene data show CDR1 as SNHLY and CDR2 as FYNNEI. The CDR3 is 12 residues long. CDR3 nucleotide sequence: TGTGCCAGCAGATGGGGGGTCTACGAGCAGTACTTC. Amino acid sequence: CASRWGVYEQYF.

On this clonotype: Just one base apart from a much larger clone, this may be a read error. The V and J genes are TRBV25-1 and TRBJ2-5; D remains unclear. The CDR3 is made up of 11 amino acids. Trimming stripped 2 bases from V and 5 bases from J, with 3 bases between. Germline V lookup: CDR1 MGHDK, CDR2 SYGVNS. The CDR3 DNA reads as TGTGCCAGCAGTGAAGATGAGACCCAGTACTTC. It codes for CASSEDETQYF.

This chain uses TRBV9 with TRBJ1-2, with no clear D. CDR1 and CDR2 (germline): SGDLS, YYNGEE. CDR3 length equals 15 residues. The V and J ends lost 2 bases and 0 bases respectively, with 11 bases between them. The CDR3 DNA reads TGTGCCAGCAGCGTGGCAAGAACAGCTAACTATGGCTACACCTTC. Its protein is CASSVARTANYGYTF.

This clonotype was counted only a few times. Here the CDR3 omits its conserved ending phenylalanine or tryptophan, so a read error is the likely source. The chain has TRBV4-3 and TRBJ2-7, with a weak D call TRBD1 (6 bases). This CDR3 spans 15 amino acids. Germline CDR1 LGHNA, CDR2 YSLEER. Trimming removed 1 base from V and 2 bases from J, with 12 bases in between. The CDR3 sequence: CASSQVQGFAYEQYL. The CDR3 DNA reads as TGCGCCAGCAGCCAAGTACAGGGATTTGCCTACGAGCAGTACCTC.

Only a few counts were recorded for this clonotype. The chain has TRBV5-1 and TRBJ2-1; TRBD1 agrees at 7 bases. The length of the CDR3 is 16 residues. V gave up 1 base and J gave up 0 bases; unmatched junction bases: 4. Per the germline V gene, CDR1 is SGHRS and CDR2 is YFSETQ. CDR3 nucleotide sequence: TGCGCCAGCAGCTTGTCGGGACAGAGCTCCTACAATGAGCAGTTCTTC. Protein: CASSLSGQSSYNEQFF.

V gene TRBV7-2 combines with J gene TRBJ2-7; no firm D call. Trimming removed 2 bases from V and 5 bases from J, with 10 bases in between. The CDR3 has 13 amino acids. From germline, CDR1 is SGHTA and CDR2 FQGNSA. CDR3 sequence (DNA): TGTGCCAGCAGCTTATACAGTTCGAACGAGCAGTACTTC. This codes for CASSLYSSNEQYF.

This clonotype has only a few counts. The chain employs TRBV20-1 and TRBJ1-4, with TRBD1 as a possible D gene (5 bases). The germline CDR1 and CDR2 sequences are DFQATT and SNEGSKA (reference sequence). V lost 5 bases and J lost 4, with 14 bases in between. The CDR3 length is 14 residues. CDR3 protein: CSAPSGQNNEKLFF. DNA of the CDR3: TGCAGTGCTCCCTCGGGGCAGAATAATGAAAAACTGTTTTTT.

The chain has TRBV9 and TRBJ2-5, with 7 bases matching TRBD1. The V segment lost 4 bases and the J segment 5 bases; nucleotides outside the gene matches: 8. The CDR3 consists of 14 residues. CDR1 and CDR2 (germline): SGDLS, YYNGEE. The CDR3 DNA reads TGTGCCAGCAGCCCCTCACCCAGGGGGGAGACCCAGTACTTC. Protein sequence: CASSPSPRGETQYF. The full variable domain, completed using reference TRBV9 and TRBJ2-5, is DSGVTQTPKHLITATGQRVTLRCSPRSGDLSVYWYQQSLDQGLQFLIQYYNGEERAKGNILERFSAQQFPDLHSELNLSSLELGDSALYFCASSPSPRGETQYFGPGTRLLVL.

This rearrangement joins TRBV6-5 to TRBJ2-2; 7 bases align to TRBD1. Germline assignment: CDR1 MNHEY and CDR2 SVGAGI. CDR3 size: 13 residues. The V gene end was trimmed by 11 bases and the J gene end by 4 bases; junction bases not matched to a gene: 7. As DNA, the CDR3 is TGTGCCCACTCATCAGGGGGCACCGGGGAGCTGTTTTTT. Translating gives CAHSSGGTGELFF.

The rearrangement joins TRBV7-9 to TRBJ2-1; D may be TRBD1 (5 bases). Germline values: CDR1 SEHNR, CDR2 FQNEAQ (reference sequence). This CDR3 comprises 15 residues. V lost 0 bases to trimming and J lost 6 bases, with 12 bases between them. CDR3 DNA sequence: TGTGCCAGCAGCTTAGCCAGGGAATTTGGCAATGAGCAGTTCTTC. Translated: CASSLAREFGNEQFF.

CDR3 coding DNA: TGTGCCAGCAGCTTCCCAGCGGGGGGCTACAATGAGCAGTTCTTC. This translates into CASSFPAGGYNEQFF. This rearrangement joins TRBV3-1 to TRBJ2-1; 9 nucleotides match TRBD2. This CDR3 region has 15 residues. The germline V gene encodes CDR1 LGHDT and CDR2 YNNKEL (reference sequence). Trimming took 5 bases from V and 3 from J; bases not matched to a gene: 5.

This sequence joins TRBV20-1 and TRBJ2-5, with D possibly called TRBD1 or TRBD2 (5 bases each). The ends were cut back, 6 bases at V and 11 bases at J, with 16 bases in the middle. Germline assignment: CDR1 DFQATT and CDR2 SNEGSKA (reference sequence). The CDR3 is made up of 11 amino acids. CDR3 sequence reads: CSANLVGEQYF. For the CDR3, the DNA is TGCAGTGCCAATCTGGTGGGGGAGCAGTACTTC.

Details on this clonotype: One junction end does not reproduce the germline sequence, and a read error may be involved. The chain recombines TRBV6-5 with TRBJ1-2; D is perhaps TRBD1 (5 bases). The CDR3 totals 15 residues. CDR1 MNHEY and CDR2 SVGAGI come from the germline V gene. The CDR3 spells CASSYSDTENYGYTF. The CDR3 coding sequence is TGTGCCAGCAGCTACTCGGACACCGAGAACTATGGCTACACCTTC.

The chain joins TRBV27 to TRBJ2-5; D is ambiguous. The closer fit of TRBJ2-7 to the DNA end suggests the J call may be wrong. CDR1 is MNHEY, CDR2 SMNVEV, per germline (reference sequence). The CDR3 consists of 14 residues. CDR3 nucleotides: TGTGCCAGCAGTTTTGGGCTAGGGTTAGCCGAGCAGTACTTC. Translating it yields CASSFGLGLAEQYF.

This clonotype was picked up a small number of times. V usage is TRBV2 and J usage is TRBJ2-5; TRBD2 matches 12 bases. TRBJ2-7 explains the end of the DNA better; the J call may be wrong. CDR1 SNHLY and CDR2 FYNNEI come from the germline V gene. This CDR3 is built from 15 residues. This CDR3 is CASRPLAGGPNEQYF. CDR3 in DNA: TGTGCCAGCAGACCCCTAGCGGGAGGGCCCAACGAGCAGTACTTC.

This clonotype was observed a handful of times. This sequence joins TRBV7-9 and TRBJ2-3, with TRBD1 identical over 7 bases. This CDR3 contains 15 residues. Germline V lookup: CDR1 SEHNR, CDR2 FQNEAQ (reference sequence). Trimming at V came to 5 bases and at J to 2 bases, leaving 7 bases not matched to a gene. The CDR3 sequence: CASSVGQADTDTQYF. Here the CDR3 DNA reads TGTGCCAGCAGCGTAGGACAGGCAGACACAGATACGCAGTATTTT.